This TCR beta chain derives from a study of read filtering for tumor transcriptome and immune sequencing. Across the whole study: Patients were approximately 18 male and some 15 female, mean age 65.9 years, range about 47 to 85. Per sample, TCR-region reads ranged about 4 to 10.27 million by IR-seq, roughly 75 to 1,400 by RNA-seq. General study points: Approximately 79% of IR-seq clonotypes had a single read, yet these held approximately 3.5% of reads.

Trimming took off 4 bases at V and 5 bases at J, with 14 bases between the two ends. The CDR3 consists of 13 residues. Germline CDR1 and CDR2: DFQATT and SNEGSKA (reference sequence). Molecular barcoded adaptors covering alpha/delta and beta/gamma chains were used on roughly 400 ng RNA. TCRdb reprocessed the reads with MiXCR, giving one entry per CDR3 protein. This table holds 20,000 to 25,000 distinct CDR3 sequences, roughly 13% found once. This clonotype was counted between two and nine times. The antigen is unknown. The material sequenced was a population of CD138-negative cells sorted from bone marrow. The receptor was isolated from a donor aged 40 or older with multiple myeloma. The chain links TRBV20-1 to TRBJ2-5, with no clear D. The CDR3 region is CSAKKGSGETQYF. Here the CDR3 DNA reads TGCAGTGCTAAGAAAGGCAGTGGGGAGACCCAGTACTTC.